The 7 T cell receptor beta chains reported below all come from one sample, sequenced in a study of blood T cell repertoires in COVID-19. The method was immunoSEQ multiplex PCR; TCRdb's version includes in-frame clones alone and lacks a portion of them. The table lists 250,000 to 350,000 clones, roughly 90% of them singletons. The source material was peripheral blood. These receptors were collected from a man aged 25 to 40 with acute or convalescent COVID-19.

This sequence joins TRBV28 and TRBJ1-2; TRBD1 matches at 11 bases. V gave up 6 bases and J gave up 5 bases; unmatched junction bases: 8. The CDR3 contains 15 residues. The germline V gene encodes CDR1 MDHEN and CDR2 SYDVKM. CDR3 sequence reads: CASRPGTGGGYGYTF. The CDR3 DNA reads TGTGCCAGCAGGCCCGGGACAGGGGGTGGGTATGGCTACACCTTC.

CDR3 residues: CASSSGVTNEKLFF. The CDR3, as DNA: TGTGCCAGCAGTTCCGGGGTAACTAATGAAAAACTGTTTTTT. This rearrangement joins TRBV27 to TRBJ1-4; the D is unclear. The CDR3 covers 14 residues. The germline gives CDR1 MNHEY, CDR2 SMNVEV (reference sequence). V lost 4 bases, J lost 1 base, and 7 bases lay in between.

This rearrangement joins TRBV28 to TRBJ2-7; D remains ambiguous. In germline, CDR1 is MDHEN, CDR2 SYDVKM. The CDR3 loop spans 12 amino acids. Trimming pared 6 bases from V and 1 base from J, leaving 7 bases between. As DNA, the CDR3 is TGTGCCAGCAGGACACAATCCTACGAGCAGTACTTC. Protein sequence: CASRTQSYEQYF.

CDR3 sequence reads: CASSLQGITDTQYF. As DNA, the CDR3 is TGTGCCAGCAGTCTACAGGGAATCACAGATACGCAGTATTTT. V gene TRBV11-3 combines with J gene TRBJ2-3; D perhaps matches TRBD1 (6 bases). The CDR3 is made up of 14 amino acids. Between the trimmed V and J ends, which lost 6 bases and 2 bases, there was a span of 12 bases. Germline lookup yields CDR1 SGHNT and CDR2 YENEEA.

This rearrangement joins TRBV18 to TRBJ2-1, with TRBD2 matching over 8 bases. The CDR3 has 15 residues. Germline V lookup: CDR1 KGHSH, CDR2 LQKENI. J was trimmed by 3 bases and V by 6 bases; bases with no gene match: 7. Written as DNA, the CDR3 is TGTGCCAGCTCCCACGGACTAGCAGGCTACAATGAGCAGTTCTTC. Its protein product is CASSHGLAGYNEQFF.

The J gene is TRBJ1-2, the V gene TRBV6-5; 8 bases are shared with TRBD1. Germline loops: CDR1 MNHEY, CDR2 SVGAGI. Trimming took 4 bases from V and 3 from J; bases not matched to a gene: 1. The length of the CDR3 is 13 residues. The CDR3 loop reads CASSSTGDYGYTF. CDR3 nucleotide sequence: TGTGCCAGCAGTTCGACAGGGGACTATGGCTACACCTTC.

CDR3 bases: TGTGCCAGCAGTGAATCCCCCGGGTTCTCTGAAGCTTTCTTT. This gives the protein CASSESPGFSEAFF. J is TRBJ1-1 and V is TRBV25-1; D gene ambiguous. V was trimmed by 1 base and J by 6 bases, leaving 12 bases between them. Germline V CDR1 and CDR2: MGHDK, SYGVNS. This CDR3 contains 14 residues.